This is a list of T cell receptor beta chains from one sample in a study of blood T cell repertoires in COVID-19. TCRdb's table, derived via immunoSEQ multiplex PCR, lists solely in-frame clones and lacks some. This repertoire shows about 210,000 clones, about 88% found once; its top ten account for 3%. Source material: peripheral blood. The source of these receptors is a man aged 60 to 75 with acute or convalescent COVID-19. The CDR3 runs from the conserved cysteine through the conserved F or W. The D gene is left open where the match is weak. The listing skips clone size in some rows; elsewhere it reads once, few, many or a size class.

d_gene: .
abundance: .
j_gene: TRBJ2-2
v_gene: TRBV7-6
CDR3aa: CASSLLGVGTGELFF
CDR3nt: TGTGCCAGCAGCTTACTCGGGGTGGGCACCGGGGAGCTGTTTTTT

d_gene: .
abundance: .
j_gene: TRBJ2-5
v_gene: TRBV29-1
CDR3aa: CSAHRGGQQETQYF
CDR3nt: TGCAGCGCTCATCGCGGGGGCCAACAAGAGACCCAGTACTTC

d_gene: .
abundance: .
j_gene: TRBJ1-1
v_gene: TRBV28
CDR3aa: CASKRGGDTEAFF
CDR3nt: TGTGCCAGCAAAAGGGGGGGTGACACTGAAGCTTTCTTT

d_gene: .
abundance: .
j_gene: TRBJ2-2
v_gene: TRBV9
CDR3aa: CASSEAWTRRGNTGELFF
CDR3nt: TGTGCCAGCAGCGAAGCCTGGACAAGGCGTGGGAACACCGGGGAGCTGTTTTTT

d_gene: TRBD1
abundance: .
j_gene: TRBJ2-5
v_gene: TRBV7-2
CDR3aa: CASSPGTGQETQYF
CDR3nt: TGTGCCAGCAGCCCGGGGACAGGCCAAGAGACCCAGTACTTC

d_gene: TRBD1
abundance: .
j_gene: TRBJ1-4
v_gene: TRBV3-1/TRBV3-2
CDR3aa: CASSRRTGDEKLFF
CDR3nt: TGTGCCAGCAGCCGGCGGACAGGGGATGAAAAACTGTTTTTT

d_gene: TRBD1
abundance: few
j_gene: TRBJ1-6
v_gene: TRBV3-1/TRBV3-2
CDR3aa: CASSQNRRTGAIYSPLHF
CDR3nt: TGTGCCAGCAGCCAAAACCGACGGACAGGGGCGATTTACTCGCCCCTCCACTTT

d_gene: TRBD1
abundance: few
j_gene: TRBJ1-1
v_gene: TRBV5-1
CDR3aa: CASSPMDRMNTEAFF
CDR3nt: TGCGCCAGCAGCCCGATGGACAGGATGAACACTGAAGCTTTCTTT

d_gene: TRBD1
abundance: .
j_gene: TRBJ1-1
v_gene: TRBV27
CDR3aa: CASSSGGRGTEAFF
CDR3nt: TGTGCCAGCAGCTCAGGGGGACGAGGCACTGAAGCTTTCTTT

d_gene: .
abundance: .
j_gene: TRBJ2-7
v_gene: TRBV6-1
CDR3aa: CASSRDLDEQYF
CDR3nt: TGTGCCAGCAGCCGGGACTTAGACGAGCAGTACTTC

d_gene: TRBD1
abundance: .
j_gene: TRBJ2-1
v_gene: TRBV7-2
CDR3aa: CASSLNRGPYNEQFF
CDR3nt: TGTGCCAGCAGCTTAAACAGGGGGCCTTACAATGAGCAGTTCTTC

d_gene: .
abundance: .
j_gene: TRBJ1-6
v_gene: TRBV5-4
CDR3aa: CASSLEGQAFRGHF
CDR3nt: TGTGCCAGCAGCTTAGAGGGTCAGGCCTTTCGAGGGCACTTT

d_gene: .
abundance: few
j_gene: TRBJ1-6
v_gene: TRBV3-1/TRBV3-2
CDR3aa: CASSQVEAYNSPLHF
CDR3nt: TGTGCCAGCAGCCAAGTTGAGGCCTATAATTCACCCCTCCACTTT

d_gene: .
abundance: .
j_gene: TRBJ2-5
v_gene: TRBV12-3/TRBV12-4
CDR3aa: CASRRLMSETQYF
CDR3nt: TGTGCCAGCAGAAGACTTATGTCAGAGACCCAGTACTTC

d_gene: .
abundance: .
j_gene: TRBJ1-4
v_gene: TRBV18
CDR3aa: CASSPSGTLGEKLFF
CDR3nt: TGTGCCAGCTCACCATCCGGGACACTAGGTGAAAAACTGTTTTTT

d_gene: TRBD2
abundance: .
j_gene: TRBJ2-5
v_gene: TRBV7-9
CDR3aa: CASSARGGARETQYF
CDR3nt: TGTGCCAGCAGCGCACGCGGGGGAGCCAGGGAGACCCAGTACTTC

d_gene: TRBD1
abundance: .
j_gene: TRBJ1-6
v_gene: TRBV7-9
CDR3aa: CASSLGPDRVFSYNSPLHF
CDR3nt: TGTGCCAGCAGCTTAGGTCCGGACAGGGTTTTCTCCTATAATTCACCCCTCCACTTT

d_gene: .
abundance: .
j_gene: TRBJ2-7
v_gene: TRBV2
CDR3aa: CASSEYGGEQYF
CDR3nt: TGTGCCAGCAGTGAGTACGGTGGCGAGCAGTACTTC

d_gene: TRBD1
abundance: .
j_gene: TRBJ2-7
v_gene: TRBV4-3
CDR3aa: CASSQEFPGGHEQYF
CDR3nt: TGCGCCAGCAGCCAAGAATTTCCAGGGGGCCACGAGCAGTACTTC

d_gene: .
abundance: .
j_gene: TRBJ2-1
v_gene: TRBV30
CDR3aa: CAWSSRGRIGNEQFF
CDR3nt: TGTGCCTGGAGCAGCCGAGGTAGAATCGGCAATGAGCAGTTCTTC

d_gene: .
abundance: few
j_gene: TRBJ1-6
v_gene: TRBV4-2
CDR3aa: CASSQAGQGTNLHF
CDR3nt: TGTGCCAGCAGCCAGGCGGGCCAGGGGACCAACCTCCACTTT

d_gene: .
abundance: .
j_gene: TRBJ1-2
v_gene: TRBV6-7
CDR3aa: CASSYSNRYGYTF
CDR3nt: TGTGCCAGCAGTTATTCTAATAGATATGGCTACACCTTC

d_gene: .
abundance: .
j_gene: TRBJ1-2
v_gene: TRBV6-5
CDR3aa: CATSRQALGGYTF
CDR3nt: TGTGCCACCTCTAGACAGGCTCTTGGTGGCTACACCTTC

d_gene: TRBD1
abundance: .
j_gene: TRBJ1-2
v_gene: TRBV28
CDR3aa: CASSSLGQGLALGYGYTF
CDR3nt: TGTGCCAGCAGTTCCCTGGGACAGGGACTCGCTCTTGGCTATGGCTACACCTTC

d_gene: TRBD1
abundance: .
j_gene: TRBJ1-2
v_gene: TRBV10-2
CDR3aa: CASCKGGAYGYTF
CDR3nt: TGCGCCAGCTGTAAAGGGGGCGCCTATGGCTACACCTTC

d_gene: .
abundance: .
j_gene: TRBJ2-1
v_gene: TRBV24-1
CDR3aa: CATSSPRASYNEQFF
CDR3nt: TGTGCCACCAGTTCTCCCAGGGCCTCCTACAATGAGCAGTTCTTC

d_gene: .
abundance: .
j_gene: TRBJ2-3
v_gene: TRBV2
CDR3aa: CASSVTQGKNTQYF
CDR3nt: TGTGCCAGCAGTGTTACGCAGGGGAAGAATACGCAGTATTTT

d_gene: .
abundance: .
j_gene: TRBJ1-4
v_gene: TRBV9
CDR3aa: CASSAPVARELFF
CDR3nt: TGTGCCAGCAGCGCGCCCGTGGCGAGGGAACTGTTTTTT

d_gene: TRBD1
abundance: once
j_gene: TRBJ1-2
v_gene: TRBV11-2
CDR3aa: CASSPLGQGSNYGYTF
CDR3nt: TGTGCCAGCAGCCCCCTCGGACAGGGCTCTAACTATGGCTACACCTTC

d_gene: TRBD2
abundance: once
j_gene: TRBJ2-2
v_gene: TRBV4-2
CDR3aa: CASNPGGHTGELFF
CDR3nt: TGTGCTAGCAACCCGGGGGGGCATACCGGGGAGCTGTTTTTT

d_gene: .
abundance: .
j_gene: TRBJ2-6
v_gene: TRBV25-1
CDR3aa: CASSEPQMKGVGNVLTF
CDR3nt: TGTGCCAGCAGTGAACCCCAGATGAAAGGGGTGGGCAACGTCCTGACTTTC

d_gene: .
abundance: .
j_gene: TRBJ2-2
v_gene: TRBV24-1
CDR3aa: CATSGAGLSNTGELFF
CDR3nt: TGTGCCACTTCAGGGGCTGGACTGTCGAACACCGGGGAGCTGTTTTTT

d_gene: .
abundance: .
j_gene: TRBJ2-4
v_gene: TRBV29-1
CDR3aa: CSAVLGGNIQYF
CDR3nt: TGCAGCGCCGTTTTAGGCGGAAACATTCAGTACTTC

d_gene: .
abundance: .
j_gene: TRBJ2-7
v_gene: TRBV5-6
CDR3aa: CASSLVGTFSYEQYF
CDR3nt: TGTGCCAGCAGCTTGGTCGGTACCTTCTCCTACGAGCAGTACTTC

d_gene: TRBD2
abundance: once
j_gene: TRBJ2-1
v_gene: TRBV30
CDR3aa: CAWSVAGGARVIEQFF
CDR3nt: TGTGCCTGGAGTGTTGCGGGGGGGGCTAGGGTCATTGAGCAGTTCTTC

d_gene: .
abundance: once
j_gene: TRBJ1-6
v_gene: TRBV3-1/TRBV3-2
CDR3aa: CASSEGLYNSPLHF
CDR3nt: TGTGCCAGCAGCGAGGGACTCTATAATTCACCCCTCCACTTT

d_gene: .
abundance: .
j_gene: TRBJ1-5
v_gene: TRBV23-1
CDR3aa: CASSQSEGASNQPQHF
CDR3nt: TGCGCCAGCAGTCAATCGGAAGGGGCGAGCAATCAGCCCCAGCATTTT

d_gene: .
abundance: .
j_gene: TRBJ1-3
v_gene: TRBV7-6
CDR3aa: CAVIRNTIYF
CDR3nt: TGTGCCGTAATAAGAAACACCATATATTTT

d_gene: .
abundance: .
j_gene: TRBJ2-7
v_gene: TRBV11-2
CDR3aa: CASSSYGSGYEQYF
CDR3nt: TGTGCCAGCAGCTCCTATGGTTCGGGCTACGAGCAGTACTTC

d_gene: TRBD1
abundance: once
j_gene: TRBJ2-5
v_gene: TRBV11-2
CDR3aa: CASNQARTGGETQYF
CDR3nt: TGTGCCAGCAACCAAGCACGGACAGGGGGAGAGACCCAGTACTTC

d_gene: .
abundance: once
j_gene: TRBJ2-1
v_gene: TRBV6-5
CDR3aa: CASSYTGEAGYNEQFF
CDR3nt: TGTGCCAGCAGTTATACGGGGGAGGCCGGTTACAATGAGCAGTTCTTC

d_gene: .
abundance: .
j_gene: TRBJ1-4
v_gene: TRBV19
CDR3aa: CASTPAEGPEKLFF
CDR3nt: TGTGCCAGTACCCCGGCGGAGGGCCCTGAAAAACTGTTTTTT

d_gene: .
abundance: .
j_gene: TRBJ1-2
v_gene: TRBV6-5
CDR3aa: CASEGNGGYTF
CDR3nt: TGTGCCAGCGAAGGAAACGGGGGCTACACCTTC

d_gene: TRBD1
abundance: .
j_gene: TRBJ1-1
v_gene: TRBV19
CDR3aa: CASQGDRKFTEAFF
CDR3nt: TGTGCCAGTCAGGGGGACAGAAAGTTCACTGAAGCTTTCTTT

d_gene: .
abundance: .
j_gene: TRBJ1-1
v_gene: TRBV18
CDR3aa: CASSSDRNTEAFF
CDR3nt: TGTGCCAGCTCGTCAGACAGGAACACTGAAGCTTTCTTT

d_gene: .
abundance: .
j_gene: TRBJ1-5
v_gene: TRBV9
CDR3aa: CASSPSGDTSNQPQHF
CDR3nt: TGTGCCAGCAGCCCGTCCGGGGACACTAGCAATCAGCCCCAGCATTTT

d_gene: .
abundance: .
j_gene: TRBJ2-1
v_gene: TRBV5-1
CDR3aa: CASSLPGNREGEQFF
CDR3nt: TGCGCCAGCAGCTTGCCCGGGAACAGGGAGGGTGAGCAGTTCTTC

d_gene: .
abundance: .
j_gene: TRBJ1-6
v_gene: TRBV27
CDR3aa: CASSLKGQVFSYNSPLHF
CDR3nt: TGTGCCAGCAGTTTAAAGGGGCAGGTTTTCTCCTATAATTCACCCCTCCACTTT

d_gene: .
abundance: many
j_gene: TRBJ2-3
v_gene: TRBV27
CDR3aa: CASFMRISSTDTQYF
CDR3nt: TGTGCCAGCTTCATGAGGATTTCTAGCACAGATACGCAGTATTTT

d_gene: TRBD1
abundance: .
j_gene: TRBJ1-1
v_gene: TRBV5-4
CDR3aa: CASSWKTGPGEAFF
CDR3nt: TGTGCCAGCAGCTGGAAGACAGGGCCTGGTGAAGCTTTCTTT

d_gene: .
abundance: .
j_gene: TRBJ1-1
v_gene: TRBV10-1
CDR3aa: CASSDREHGNTEAFF
CDR3nt: TGCGCCAGCAGTGACAGGGAACATGGAAACACTGAAGCTTTCTTT

d_gene: TRBD2
abundance: .
j_gene: TRBJ2-2
v_gene: TRBV7-2
CDR3aa: CASSLARLAGAANTGELFF
CDR3nt: TGTGCCAGCAGCTTAGCGAGACTAGCGGGGGCCGCGAACACCGGGGAGCTGTTTTTT

d_gene: .
abundance: .
j_gene: TRBJ2-2
v_gene: TRBV7-3
CDR3aa: CASSAPGAGELFF
CDR3nt: TGTGCCAGCAGCGCCCCGGGGGCCGGGGAGCTGTTTTTT

d_gene: TRBD1
abundance: .
j_gene: TRBJ2-7
v_gene: TRBV28
CDR3aa: CASRPGQGLGYEQYF
CDR3nt: TGTGCCAGCAGGCCGGGACAGGGCTTAGGGTACGAGCAGTACTTC

d_gene: .
abundance: few
j_gene: TRBJ1-6
v_gene: TRBV27
CDR3aa: CASSYRVGMSSYNSPLHF
CDR3nt: TGTGCCAGCAGTTACAGGGTTGGGATGAGCTCCTATAATTCACCCCTCCACTTT

d_gene: TRBD1
abundance: few
j_gene: TRBJ1-2
v_gene: TRBV2
CDR3aa: CASSEAGQMFYGYTF
CDR3nt: TGTGCCAGCAGTGAAGCGGGACAGATGTTCTATGGCTACACCTTC

d_gene: TRBD1
abundance: .
j_gene: TRBJ2-5
v_gene: TRBV28
CDR3aa: CASRSPRDRDKGNF
CDR3nt: TGTGCCAGCCGAAGCCCGCGGGACAGGGATAAAGGAAACTTC

d_gene: .
abundance: .
j_gene: TRBJ1-5
v_gene: TRBV10-1
CDR3aa: CASSDGGSHQPQHF
CDR3nt: TGCGCCAGCAGTGATGGAGGGTCCCATCAGCCCCAGCATTTT

d_gene: TRBD2
abundance: .
j_gene: TRBJ2-1
v_gene: TRBV19
CDR3aa: CASTGLAGGIYNEQFF
CDR3nt: TGTGCCAGTACCGGACTAGCGGGGGGGATCTACAATGAGCAGTTCTTC

d_gene: .
abundance: few
j_gene: TRBJ1-6
v_gene: TRBV28
CDR3aa: CASSLGGGRDNSPLHF
CDR3nt: TGTGCCAGCAGTTTGGGAGGGGGTAGGGATAATTCACCCCTCCACTTT